The clone carrying this T cell receptor beta chain has only one observation. The authors' processing: Estimated nucleated cell counts came from reference gene primer amplification. Some clones are missing from TCRdb's copy, which holds only in-frame ones; the method was immunoSEQ multiplex PCR. V and J calls and clone size are given by that table; D and trimming were obtained from the DNA. The sample includes around 160,000 clones, about 88% of them seen just once. The source of the sample is a study of blood T cell repertoires in COVID-19. CDR3 length: 13 amino acids. The V end was cut by 5 bases, the J end by 4 bases, with 12 bases between. The germline gives CDR1 LGHDT, CDR2 YNNKEL (reference sequence).

The clonotype was recovered from a woman of 80 years or more with acute or convalescent COVID-19. Source material: peripheral blood. The V call is TRBV3-1 (or the pseudogene TRBV3-2), the J call TRBJ2-7; weak D call: TRBD2 (6 bases). The DNA for the CDR3 is TGTGCCAGCAGCGCCCGCGGGATGTACGAGCAGTACTTC. As protein: CASSARGMYEQYF.